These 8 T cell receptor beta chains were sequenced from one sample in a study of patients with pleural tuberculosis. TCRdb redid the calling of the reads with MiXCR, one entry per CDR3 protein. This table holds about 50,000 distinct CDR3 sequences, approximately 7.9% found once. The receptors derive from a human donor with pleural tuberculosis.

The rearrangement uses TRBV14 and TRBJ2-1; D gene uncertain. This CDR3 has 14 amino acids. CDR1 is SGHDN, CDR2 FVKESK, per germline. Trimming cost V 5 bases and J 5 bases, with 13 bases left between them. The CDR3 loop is CASSSHRDNNEQFF. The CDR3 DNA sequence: TGTGCCAGCAGCTCCCACAGAGATAACAATGAGCAGTTCTTC.

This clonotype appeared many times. The CDR3 bases are TGCGCCAGCAGTTCGGACGGGGGGACTGAAGCTTTCTTT. Translating it yields CASSSDGGTEAFF. The V and J genes are TRBV10-2 and TRBJ1-1; D might be TRBD1 (5 bases). V dropped 5 bases and J dropped 5 bases, with 12 bases sitting between them. Germline loops: CDR1 WSHSY, CDR2 SAAADI. The CDR3 is 13 amino acids.

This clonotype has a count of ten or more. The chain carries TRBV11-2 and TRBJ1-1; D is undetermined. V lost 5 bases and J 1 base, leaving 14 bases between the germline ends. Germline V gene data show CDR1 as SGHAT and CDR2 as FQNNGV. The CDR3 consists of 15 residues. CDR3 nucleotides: TGTGCCAGCAGCACCGGAACAGAGAGGAACACTGAAGCTTTCTTT. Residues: CASSTGTERNTEAFF. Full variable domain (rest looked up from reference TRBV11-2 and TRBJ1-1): EAGVAQSPRYKIIEKRQSVAFWCNPISGHATLYWYQQILGQGPKLLIQFQNNGVVDDSQLPKDRFSAERLKGVDSTLKIQPAKLEDSAVYLCASSTGTERNTEAFFGQGTRLTVV.

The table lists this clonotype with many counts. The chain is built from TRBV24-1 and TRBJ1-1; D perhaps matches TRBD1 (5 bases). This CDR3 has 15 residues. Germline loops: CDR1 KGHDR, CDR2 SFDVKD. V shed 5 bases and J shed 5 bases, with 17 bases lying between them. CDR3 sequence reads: CATSGIGARGTEAFF. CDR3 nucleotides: TGTGCCACCAGTGGGATTGGGGCCCGAGGGACTGAAGCTTTCTTT.

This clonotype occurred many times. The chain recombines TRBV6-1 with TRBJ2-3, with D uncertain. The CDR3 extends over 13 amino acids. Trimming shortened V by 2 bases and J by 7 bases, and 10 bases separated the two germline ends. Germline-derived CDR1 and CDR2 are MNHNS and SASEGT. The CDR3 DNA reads TGTGCCAGCAGTGAAATGGTGGGGTATACGCAGTATTTT. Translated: CASSEMVGYTQYF.

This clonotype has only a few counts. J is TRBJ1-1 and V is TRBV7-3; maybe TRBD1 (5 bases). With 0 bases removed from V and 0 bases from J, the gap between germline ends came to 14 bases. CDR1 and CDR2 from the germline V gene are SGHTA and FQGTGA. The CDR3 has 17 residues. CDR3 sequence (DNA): TGTGCCAGCAGCTTAACGGGGGGGTATTCCATGAACACTGAAGCTTTCTTT. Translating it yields CASSLTGGYSMNTEAFF.

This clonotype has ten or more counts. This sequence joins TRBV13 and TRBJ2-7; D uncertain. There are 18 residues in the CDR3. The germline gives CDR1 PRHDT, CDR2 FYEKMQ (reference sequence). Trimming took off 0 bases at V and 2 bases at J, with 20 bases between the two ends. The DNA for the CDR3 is TGTGCCAGCAGCTTAGGTCCGTCCGGGCGGTTGGTGGCCTACGAGCAGTACTTC. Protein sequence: CASSLGPSGRLVAYEQYF.

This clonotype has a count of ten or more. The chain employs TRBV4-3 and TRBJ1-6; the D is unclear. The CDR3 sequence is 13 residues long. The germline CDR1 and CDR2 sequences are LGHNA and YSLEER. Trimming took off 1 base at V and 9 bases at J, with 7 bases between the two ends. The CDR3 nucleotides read TGCGCCAGCAGCCAAGTGACAAGTTCACCCCTCCACTTT. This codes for CASSQVTSSPLHF.